These 14 T cell receptor beta chains share one sample of origin, sequenced in a study of blood T cell repertoires in COVID-19. This table comes from immunoSEQ multiplex PCR, and its TCRdb copy is limited to in-frame clones, with some not included. The sample records about 200,000 clones, 70% to 80% being singletons. Sequenced input: peripheral blood. These TCRs come from a woman between 40 and 50 years old with COVID-19, enrolled during active disease.

The rearrangement links TRBV11-2 to TRBJ1-1, with 9 bases that match TRBD1. V was clipped by 6 bases and J by 1 base; unmatched bases: 6. This CDR3 has 15 residues. The germline CDR1 and CDR2 sequences are SGHAT and FQNNGV. CDR3 coding DNA: TGTGCCAGCAGACAACCGGGACAGGGGAACACTGAAGCTTTCTTT. This gives the protein CASRQPGQGNTEAFF.

This chain links TRBV4-1 with TRBJ1-2; D is perhaps TRBD1 (6 bases). Per the germline V gene, CDR1 is MGHRA and CDR2 is YSYEKL. Trimming cost V 1 base and J 7 bases, with 16 bases left between them. The CDR3 runs 15 residues. CDR3 sequence: CASSQVSQGEVGYTF. DNA of the CDR3: TGCGCCAGCAGCCAAGTTTCACAGGGAGAAGTTGGCTACACCTTC.

The chain is built from TRBV29-1 and TRBJ1-2; tentative D call: TRBD1 (6 bases). Germline CDR1 is SQVTM and CDR2 is ANQGSEA. This CDR3 has 15 residues. V lost 1 base to trimming and J lost 7 bases, with 19 bases between them. The chain's CDR3 is CSVEVVTGTSGGYTF. As DNA, the CDR3 is TGCAGCGTTGAAGTGGTCACAGGGACGAGTGGTGGCTACACCTTC.

V usage is TRBV9 and J usage is TRBJ1-2; D gene ambiguous. The germline V gene encodes CDR1 SGDLS and CDR2 YYNGEE. The CDR3 has 14 amino acids. V gave up 0 bases and J gave up 4 bases, with 10 bases separating them. The CDR3 bases are TGTGCCAGCAGCGTAGACCCCCAGTCCTATGGCTACACCTTC. Translation: CASSVDPQSYGYTF.

The V call is TRBV6-5, the J call TRBJ2-6; D is undetermined. V lost 5 bases and J lost 0, with 8 bases in between. CDR1 is MNHEY and CDR2 is SVGAGI in the germline V gene. The CDR3 is made up of 15 amino acids. DNA of the CDR3: TGTGCCAGCAGTCCCGAGTTCTCTGGGGCCAACGTCCTGACTTTC. This sequence encodes CASSPEFSGANVLTF.

The chain joins TRBV5-6 to TRBJ1-5, with 8 nucleotides matching TRBD1. CDR3 length: 14 residues. Trimming cost V 4 bases and J 9 bases; bases outside gene matches: 9. CDR1 is SGHDT, CDR2 YYEEEE, per germline. The CDR3 DNA reads TGTGCCAGCAGCGCTGGACAGGGTCGCTTGCCCCAGCATTTT. This codes for CASSAGQGRLPQHF.

The sample holds a few counts of this clone. V is TRBV5-5 and J is TRBJ1-1; 8 bases fit TRBD1. Germline values: CDR1 SGHKS, CDR2 YYEKEE (reference sequence). Germline trimming cut 3 bases from V and 4 bases from J; bases unmatched to any gene: 8. The CDR3 sequence is 15 residues long. Here the CDR3 reads CASSYLTGVGTEAFF. The CDR3 DNA sequence: TGTGCCAGCAGCTACCTGACAGGGGTGGGCACTGAAGCTTTCTTT.

The chain links TRBV6-5 to TRBJ2-1; D may be TRBD2 (5 bases). With 11 bases removed from V and 6 bases from J, the gap between germline ends came to 14 bases. Germline-derived CDR1 and CDR2 are MNHEY and SVGAGI. CDR3 size: 12 residues. The CDR3 bases are TGTGCCTCCCGGGATCCCCCCAATGAGCAGTTCTTC. Protein: CASRDPPNEQFF.

The rearrangement uses TRBV30 and TRBJ1-6; the D is unclear. Trimming took off 5 bases at V and 15 bases at J, with 11 bases between the two ends. Germline loops: CDR1 GTSNPN, CDR2 SVGIG (reference sequence). CDR3 size: 10 residues. For the CDR3, the DNA is TGTGCCTGGTCAGCGGGGATCCTCCACTTT. The encoded protein is CAWSAGILHF.

This chain joins TRBV18 and TRBJ2-3; possibly TRBD2 for D (7 bases). The V end was cut by 5 bases, the J end by 6 bases, with 12 bases between. The CDR3 has 13 amino acids. Germline V gene data show CDR1 as KGHSH and CDR2 as LQKENI. The CDR3 is CASSGRGADTQYF. The DNA of the CDR3 is TGTGCCAGCTCAGGCCGGGGGGCCGATACGCAGTATTTT.

The count of this clone is one. The J gene is TRBJ1-2, the V gene TRBV6-6, with TRBD1 matching over 8 bases. Germline-derived CDR1 and CDR2 are MNHNY and SVGAGI (reference sequence). The CDR3 extends over 12 amino acids. V lost 9 bases and J lost 3; bases outside the gene matches: 3. CDR3 DNA sequence: TGTGCCAGTTCGGACAGGGACTATGGCTACACCTTC. This translates into CASSDRDYGYTF.

This chain uses TRBV7-6 with TRBJ1-1; D gene ambiguous. Germline V CDR1 and CDR2: SGHVS, FNYEAQ. This CDR3 spans 17 amino acids. Trimming removed 5 bases at V and 0 bases at J, with 19 bases between. DNA for the CDR3: TGTGCCAGCAGCCCCACGCCGGGAGAAACTATGAACACTGAAGCTTTCTTT. Its translation: CASSPTPGETMNTEAFF.

The chain combines TRBV9 with TRBJ2-7, with 7 bases identical to TRBD1. The CDR3 is made up of 15 amino acids. The J segment lost 6 bases and the V segment lost 0 bases, leaving 9 bases of the junction unmatched. The V gene's germline CDR1 is SGDLS and CDR2 YYNGEE. CDR3 region: CASSVGGQPLSEQYF. The CDR3 DNA reads TGTGCCAGCAGCGTAGGGGGACAGCCGCTCAGCGAGCAGTACTTC. Based on the CDR3 plus reference TRBV9 and TRBJ2-7, the full variable domain is DSGVTQTPKHLITATGQRVTLRCSPRSGDLSVYWYQQSLDQGLQFLIQYYNGEERAKGNILERFSAQQFPDLHSELNLSSLELGDSALYFCASSVGGQPLSEQYFGPGTRLTVT.

The chain carries TRBV29-1 and TRBJ2-4; perhaps TRBD1 as D (5 bases). Germline V gene sequence: CDR1 SQVTM, CDR2 ANQGSEA. This CDR3 contains 13 residues. The V and J ends lost 7 bases and 8 bases respectively, with 18 bases between them. The CDR3 DNA sequence: TGCAGCGGTGCAGGAGTCGTAGGGGACATTCAGTACTTC. The encoded protein is CSGAGVVGDIQYF.